The rows below give T cell receptor beta chains drawn from one sample of a study of CXCR4 blockade with PD-1 therapy in pancreatic cancer. Profiling relied on immunoSEQ multiplex PCR, and the TCRdb table lists in-frame clones only, not all of them. The repertoire has 1,500 to 2,000 clones, around 55% of them found once; the top ten carry about a third. Sample: tumor tissue. The receptors derive from a human donor with pancreatic ductal adenocarcinoma. CDR3s include the opening cysteine and the closing phenylalanine or tryptophan. The order of the fields is D gene, J gene, clone size, V gene, CDR3 protein, CDR3 DNA. A D gene is named only where the DNA matches it firmly. Size is stated for part of the rows, as once, few or many counts, or as a class when the clone is expanded.

d_call: -; j_call: TRBJ1-3; clone_size: -; v_call: TRBV18; cdr3_aa: CANSVPQGGNTIYF; cdr3_nt: TGTGCCAACTCAGTTCCCCAGGGTGGAAACACCATATATTTT
d_call: -; j_call: TRBJ1-5; clone_size: -; v_call: TRBV28; cdr3_aa: CASLYSNQPQHF; cdr3_nt: TGTGCCAGCCTTTATAGCAATCAGCCCCAGCATTTT
d_call: TRBD1; j_call: TRBJ2-2; clone_size: -; v_call: TRBV10-2; cdr3_aa: CASTRTGNTGELFF; cdr3_nt: TGCGCCAGCACCCGGACAGGGAACACCGGGGAGCTGTTTTTT
d_call: TRBD1; j_call: TRBJ1-4; clone_size: -; v_call: TRBV10-2; cdr3_aa: CASRDRANEKLFF; cdr3_nt: TGCGCCAGCCGGGACAGGGCTAATGAAAAACTGTTTTTT
d_call: -; j_call: TRBJ2-5; clone_size: -; v_call: TRBV30; cdr3_aa: CAWSVLRNSANF; cdr3_nt: TGTGCCTGGAGTGTACTAAGGAACTCAGCGAACTTC
d_call: TRBD2; j_call: TRBJ2-1; clone_size: large; v_call: TRBV11-3; cdr3_aa: CASGTSGGDNEQFF; cdr3_nt: TGTGCCAGCGGAACTAGCGGGGGGGACAATGAGCAGTTCTTC
d_call: -; j_call: TRBJ2-1; clone_size: -; v_call: TRBV11-1; cdr3_aa: CASSLLEVGNEQFF; cdr3_nt: TGTGCCAGCAGCTTACTGGAGGTGGGAAATGAGCAGTTCTTC
d_call: TRBD1; j_call: TRBJ2-7; clone_size: -; v_call: TRBV15; cdr3_aa: CATSSLPGQGFDEQYF; cdr3_nt: TGTGCCACCAGCAGCCTCCCGGGACAGGGTTTCGACGAGCAGTACTTC
d_call: TRBD1; j_call: TRBJ2-7; clone_size: -; v_call: TRBV19; cdr3_aa: CASSPGQAFTYEQYF; cdr3_nt: TGTGCCAGTAGTCCCGGACAGGCGTTTACCTACGAGCAGTACTTC
d_call: TRBD1; j_call: TRBJ1-6; clone_size: few; v_call: TRBV19; cdr3_aa: CASSPQGASSLLHF; cdr3_nt: TGTGCCAGTAGCCCACAGGGGGCTAGCTCGTTACTCCACTTT
d_call: TRBD2; j_call: TRBJ2-3; clone_size: -; v_call: TRBV5-1; cdr3_aa: CASSLSPTTSGATDTQYF; cdr3_nt: TGCGCCAGCAGCTTGAGCCCTACGACTAGCGGGGCCACAGATACGCAGTATTTT
d_call: -; j_call: TRBJ1-2; clone_size: -; v_call: TRBV28; cdr3_aa: CASTGPNYGYTF; cdr3_nt: TGTGCCAGCACGGGGCCTAACTATGGCTACACCTTC
d_call: -; j_call: TRBJ2-1; clone_size: -; v_call: TRBV28; cdr3_aa: CASSFRGFDEQFF; cdr3_nt: TGTGCCAGCAGTTTTAGGGGATTCGATGAGCAGTTCTTC
d_call: TRBD1; j_call: TRBJ2-2; clone_size: -; v_call: TRBV19; cdr3_aa: CASSTLQGSTGELFF; cdr3_nt: TGTGCCAGTAGTACCCTACAGGGGTCCACCGGGGAGCTGTTTTTT
d_call: TRBD1; j_call: TRBJ2-2; clone_size: large; v_call: TRBV6-8; cdr3_aa: CASSGTGENTGELFF; cdr3_nt: TGTGCCAGCAGCGGGACAGGGGAGAACACCGGGGAGCTGTTTTTT
d_call: TRBD1; j_call: TRBJ1-4; clone_size: -; v_call: TRBV19; cdr3_aa: CASRRQGGELFF; cdr3_nt: TGTGCCAGTAGACGACAGGGAGGGGAACTGTTTTTT
d_call: -; j_call: TRBJ2-7; clone_size: -; v_call: TRBV9; cdr3_aa: CASSPGGYSSYEQYF; cdr3_nt: TGTGCCAGCAGCCCAGGGGGGTATTCCTCCTACGAGCAGTACTTC
d_call: -; j_call: TRBJ2-7; clone_size: -; v_call: TRBV6-8; cdr3_aa: CASSLERVGQYF; cdr3_nt: TGTGCCAGCAGCCTCGAGAGGGTCGGGCAGTACTTC
d_call: TRBD1; j_call: TRBJ2-7; clone_size: -; v_call: TRBV14; cdr3_aa: CASSKGDRGHREQYF; cdr3_nt: TGTGCCAGCAGCAAGGGGGACAGGGGGCATCGGGAGCAGTACTTC
d_call: -; j_call: TRBJ2-5; clone_size: -; v_call: TRBV25-1; cdr3_aa: CASSVLGVETQYF; cdr3_nt: TGTGCCAGCAGTGTTCTAGGGGTGGAGACCCAGTACTTC
d_call: -; j_call: TRBJ2-3; clone_size: -; v_call: TRBV15; cdr3_aa: CATSRGGGLTDTQYF; cdr3_nt: TGTGCCACCAGCAGAGGGGGGGGCCTCACAGATACGCAGTATTTT
d_call: -; j_call: TRBJ1-2; clone_size: -; v_call: TRBV29-1; cdr3_aa: CSVEGPLPINYGYTF; cdr3_nt: TGCAGCGTTGAGGGCCCTTTGCCGATTAACTATGGCTACACCTTC
d_call: TRBD1; j_call: TRBJ1-6; clone_size: -; v_call: TRBV15; cdr3_aa: CATSRRDSLNSPLHF; cdr3_nt: TGTGCCACCAGCCGGCGGGACAGCCTTAATTCACCCCTCCACTTT
d_call: TRBD2; j_call: TRBJ2-3; clone_size: large; v_call: TRBV11-3; cdr3_aa: CASSQTPGLATDTQYF; cdr3_nt: TGTGCCAGCAGCCAAACCCCGGGACTAGCGACAGATACGCAGTATTTT
d_call: TRBD2; j_call: TRBJ2-1; clone_size: -; v_call: TRBV19; cdr3_aa: CASSIRTSGGLYNEQFF; cdr3_nt: TGTGCCAGTAGTATTAGGACTAGCGGGGGACTTTACAATGAGCAGTTCTTC
d_call: -; j_call: TRBJ1-2; clone_size: few; v_call: TRBV28; cdr3_aa: CASSGQMDYGYTF; cdr3_nt: TGTGCCAGCAGTGGACAGATGGACTATGGCTACACCTTC
d_call: TRBD1; j_call: TRBJ2-7; clone_size: -; v_call: TRBV12-5; cdr3_aa: CASGDSSARHSYEQYF; cdr3_nt: TGTGCCAGTGGGGACAGCTCTGCCCGTCATTCCTACGAGCAGTACTTC
d_call: TRBD1; j_call: TRBJ2-1; clone_size: -; v_call: TRBV19; cdr3_aa: CASSRTGTGIYNEQFF; cdr3_nt: TGTGCCAGTAGCAGGACCGGGACAGGGATCTACAATGAGCAGTTCTTC
d_call: -; j_call: TRBJ2-7; clone_size: few; v_call: TRBV4-1; cdr3_aa: CASSQDPQLFEQYF; cdr3_nt: TGCGCCAGCAGCCAAGATCCCCAACTTTTCGAGCAGTACTTC
d_call: TRBD2; j_call: TRBJ2-1; clone_size: -; v_call: TRBV25-1; cdr3_aa: CASSELLAGGSQFF; cdr3_nt: TGTGCCAGCAGTGAATTGCTAGCGGGGGGGTCGCAGTTCTTC
d_call: TRBD2; j_call: TRBJ2-7; clone_size: -; v_call: TRBV19; cdr3_aa: CASSRGSGGNEQYF; cdr3_nt: TGTGCCAGTAGTAGGGGTAGCGGGGGTAACGAGCAGTACTTC
d_call: -; j_call: TRBJ2-4; clone_size: -; v_call: TRBV30; cdr3_aa: CAWSPHKNIQYF; cdr3_nt: TGTGCCTGGAGTCCACATAAAAACATTCAGTACTTC
d_call: -; j_call: TRBJ1-4; clone_size: few; v_call: TRBV2; cdr3_aa: CASSEMLPGTGNEKLFF; cdr3_nt: TGTGCCAGCAGTGAAATGCTACCGGGAACCGGAAATGAAAAACTGTTTTTT
d_call: -; j_call: TRBJ2-7; clone_size: medium-sized; v_call: TRBV6-8; cdr3_aa: CASNQGEASEQYF; cdr3_nt: TGTGCCAGCAACCAGGGGGAGGCCTCCGAGCAGTACTTC
d_call: -; j_call: TRBJ1-1; clone_size: -; v_call: TRBV6-8; cdr3_aa: CASSLFQENTEAFF; cdr3_nt: TGTGCCAGCAGTTTGTTTCAGGAGAACACTGAAGCTTTCTTT
d_call: -; j_call: TRBJ1-6; clone_size: -; v_call: TRBV5-1; cdr3_aa: CASSQDSYNSPLHF; cdr3_nt: TGCGCCAGCAGCCAGGACTCCTATAATTCACCCCTCCACTTT
d_call: TRBD1; j_call: TRBJ2-7; clone_size: medium-sized; v_call: TRBV28; cdr3_aa: CASTETGGRYEQYF; cdr3_nt: TGTGCCAGCACTGAGACAGGGGGACGGTACGAGCAGTACTTC
d_call: -; j_call: TRBJ1-4; clone_size: -; v_call: TRBV11-3; cdr3_aa: CASSRDPGGNEKLFF; cdr3_nt: TGTGCCAGCAGCCGAGATCCCGGGGGGAATGAAAAACTGTTTTTT
d_call: -; j_call: TRBJ2-5; clone_size: -; v_call: TRBV25-1; cdr3_aa: CASSMGRNQKTQYF; cdr3_nt: TGTGCCAGCAGTATGGGACGGAACCAAAAGACCCAGTACTTC
d_call: -; j_call: TRBJ1-5; clone_size: -; v_call: TRBV11-3; cdr3_aa: CASSLTYSNQPQHF; cdr3_nt: TGTGCCAGCAGCTTGACCTATAGCAATCAGCCCCAGCATTTT
d_call: -; j_call: TRBJ1-2; clone_size: -; v_call: TRBV19; cdr3_aa: CASSLTGDYGYTF; cdr3_nt: TGTGCCAGTAGTTTAACAGGAGACTATGGCTACACCTTC
d_call: -; j_call: TRBJ2-3; clone_size: -; v_call: TRBV30; cdr3_aa: CAWSHRDTDTQYF; cdr3_nt: TGTGCCTGGAGTCATAGGGACACAGATACGCAGTATTTT
d_call: -; j_call: TRBJ1-1; clone_size: -; v_call: TRBV11-3; cdr3_aa: CASSLGSLMNTEAFF; cdr3_nt: TGTGCCAGCAGCTTAGGTTCTTTAATGAACACTGAAGCTTTCTTT
d_call: -; j_call: TRBJ1-4; clone_size: few; v_call: TRBV4-1; cdr3_aa: CASSQDTQGDEKLFF; cdr3_nt: TGCGCCAGCAGCCAAGATACACAGGGCGATGAAAAACTGTTTTTT
d_call: -; j_call: TRBJ2-7; clone_size: few; v_call: TRBV9; cdr3_aa: CASSVEGGLTEQYF; cdr3_nt: TGTGCCAGCAGCGTAGAGGGGGGCCTTACCGAGCAGTACTTC
d_call: -; j_call: TRBJ1-4; clone_size: few; v_call: TRBV13; cdr3_aa: CASRDRPNEKLFF; cdr3_nt: TGTGCCAGCAGGGACCGTCCTAATGAAAAACTGTTTTTT
d_call: -; j_call: TRBJ2-4; clone_size: -; v_call: TRBV19; cdr3_aa: CASSGRSGNIQYF; cdr3_nt: TGTGCCAGTAGTGGGCGATCCGGAAACATTCAGTACTTC
d_call: -; j_call: TRBJ2-1; clone_size: -; v_call: TRBV28; cdr3_aa: CASSLPTVQVGNEQFF; cdr3_nt: TGTGCCAGCAGTTTACCCACAGTCCAGGTAGGAAATGAGCAGTTCTTC